The 11 T cell receptor beta chains below come from one sample, sequenced in a study of T-cell reconstitution after alpha-beta-depleted transplantation in children. Unique molecular identifiers were built into the TCRbeta library. TCRdb used MiXCR to reprocess the PCR reads, holding one entry per CDR3 protein. The sample lists about 980,000 distinct CDR3 sequences, 25% to 30% occurring once. Sequenced material: PBMCs, mostly from graft donor cells, taken 360 days after TCRalphabeta/CD19-depleted stem cell transplant. These receptors all stem from a boy in the first two years of life who had a stem cell transplant for SCID, so the T cells may come from the graft donor.

The chain employs TRBV6-5 and TRBJ2-7, with D perhaps TRBD2 (5 bases). The V gene's germline CDR1 is MNHEY and CDR2 SVGAGI. Trimming left V 2 bases short and J 2 bases short, with 13 bases between. CDR3 length equals 15 residues. In nucleotides, the CDR3 is TGTGCCAGCAGTTACATCGAGGGAGCTCCCTACGAGCAGTACTTC. It yields the protein CASSYIEGAPYEQYF.

This clonotype was counted at least ten times. The rearrangement uses TRBV6-2 or TRBV6-3 and TRBJ2-7, with 8 bases matching TRBD1. V gave up 3 bases and J gave up 5 bases; unmatched junction bases: 12. Germline V lookup: CDR1 MNHEY, CDR2 SVGEGT. The CDR3 is 16 residues long. The CDR3 coding sequence is TGTGCCAGCAGTTATAGGGACAGGAGGCCCGAGGACGAGCAGTACTTC. Amino acids: CASSYRDRRPEDEQYF.

Regarding this clonotype: The junction and the germline gene differ at one end; a read error may be behind it. The chain links TRBV5-1 to TRBJ2-1; D is possibly TRBD1 or TRBD2 (5 bases each). From germline, CDR1 is SGHRS and CDR2 YFSETQ. The CDR3 extends over 13 amino acids. In DNA form, the CDR3 reads TGCGCCAGCAGCTCGGGGCGTTACAAAGAGCAGTTCTTC. Protein: CASSSGRYKEQFF.

The chain couples TRBV19 to TRBJ2-1, with D perhaps TRBD2 (6 bases). The CDR3 consists of 14 residues. Germline V CDR1 and CDR2: LNHDA, SQIVND (reference sequence). V was trimmed by 7 bases and J by 2 bases, leaving 12 bases between them. Here the CDR3 reads CASKGSGPYNEQFF. The CDR3 nucleotides read TGTGCCAGTAAGGGCAGCGGGCCCTACAATGAGCAGTTCTTC.

Only a few counts were recorded for this clonotype. This rearrangement joins TRBV7-8 to TRBJ2-5; TRBD1 is a possible D gene (6 bases). Looked up from germline, CDR1 is SGHVS and CDR2 is FQNEAQ. The CDR3 covers 14 residues. The germline V and J ends were trimmed by 5 bases and 5 bases, with 15 bases remaining between them. CDR3 residues: CASSRHRELETQYF. Written as DNA, the CDR3 is TGTGCCAGCAGCCGCCACAGGGAGTTGGAGACCCAGTACTTC.

This clonotype was observed a few times. This rearrangement joins TRBV5-6 to TRBJ1-1; possibly TRBD1 for D (5 bases). This CDR3 is 15 amino acids long. V was shortened by 4 bases and J by 1 base, with 14 bases between the two germline ends. Germline-derived CDR1 and CDR2 are SGHDT and YYEEEE. For the CDR3, the DNA is TGTGCCAGCAGCCTTGGGCCCGACAGGAACACTGAAGCTTTCTTT. Its protein is CASSLGPDRNTEAFF.

The rearrangement uses TRBV18 and TRBJ2-1, with D perhaps matching TRBD2 (5 bases). Between the trimmed V and J ends, which lost 6 bases and 8 bases, there was a span of 11 bases. The CDR3 has 12 amino acids. Germline V gene lookup returns CDR1 KGHSH and CDR2 LQKENI. In DNA, the CDR3 is TGTGCCAGCTCGCCAAAGGGAGATGAGCAGTTCTTC. Amino acids: CASSPKGDEQFF.

This clonotype turned up a few times. V usage is TRBV10-3 and J usage is TRBJ2-3; perhaps TRBD1 as D (7 bases). The V and J ends lost 6 bases and 6 bases respectively, with 10 bases between them. Germline V gene lookup returns CDR1 ENHRY and CDR2 SYGVKD. The CDR3 runs to 12 residues. The CDR3 nucleotides are TGTGCCATCAGCGCAGGGGGGGATACGCAGTATTTT. It translates to CAISAGGDTQYF.

This clonotype was detected a few times. The rearrangement joins TRBV20-1 to TRBJ1-5; D may be TRBD1 (6 bases). Germline V gives CDR1 DFQATT, CDR2 SNEGSKA (reference sequence). Trimming took 0 bases from V and 5 from J, leaving 14 bases between them. The CDR3 length is 15 residues. The CDR3 nucleotides read TGCAGTGCTAGAGATGTCGGGAGGGGGGATCAGCCCCAGCATTTT. This codes for CSARDVGRGDQPQHF.

This clonotype was picked up a small number of times. This chain uses TRBV10-3 with TRBJ2-1; TRBD1 matches at 7 bases. The germline V gene has CDR1 ENHRY and CDR2 SYGVKD. The CDR3 has 14 amino acids. With 4 bases clipped from V and 5 bases from J, the junction kept 5 bases outside the gene matches. DNA of the CDR3: TGTGCCATCAGTGTCGGACAGGTGGACAATGAGCAGTTCTTC. This translates into CAISVGQVDNEQFF.

This clonotype was found a few times. V and J are TRBV2 and TRBJ2-1; 12 nucleotides agree with TRBD2. This CDR3 region has 16 residues. Germline lookup yields CDR1 SNHLY and CDR2 FYNNEI. With V trimmed by 8 bases and J by 8 bases, 13 bases remained unmatched. Here the CDR3 DNA reads TGTGCCAGCCGTACTAGGGCTAGCGGGGGGGCCCATGAGCAGTTCTTC. Translated, it gives CASRTRASGGAHEQFF.